A single sample gave rise to the 3 T cell receptor beta chains below, sequenced in a study of cytomegalovirus exposure and HLA in healthy donors. Researchers ran the PCR with 60 Vbeta and 13 Jbeta primers. Sequencing was performed with immunoSEQ multiplex PCR; in TCRdb, only in-frame clones are kept and a portion is missing. The sample lists approximately 160,000 clones; approximately 80% were seen once. The sequenced sample was PBMCs. All receptors come from a man between 18 and 29 years old in good health and CMV-seropositive.

This chain connects TRBV7-9 to TRBJ1-3; 8 bases match TRBD1. This CDR3 comprises 17 residues. The junction had 17 bases not matched to a gene; V was cut back by 10 bases and J by 3 bases. Germline values: CDR1 SEHNR, CDR2 FQNEAQ (reference sequence). CDR3 protein: CATQGRTGLDGGNTIYF. The DNA of the CDR3 is TGTGCCACTCAAGGAAGGACAGGGCTGGATGGTGGAAACACCATATATTTT.

Turning to this clone: At the DNA level, this CDR3 is encoded by other sequences in the same sample as well. The chain couples TRBV2 to TRBJ2-1; D is ambiguous. The V end was cut by 1 base, the J end by 4 bases, with 5 bases between. The CDR3 length is 13 residues. Germline CDR1 reads SNHLY; CDR2 reads FYNNEI. CDR3 sequence reads: CASSEGQYNEQFF. CDR3 nucleotide sequence: TGTGCCAGCAGTGAAGGTCAATACAATGAGCAGTTCTTC.

The chain carries TRBV19 and TRBJ2-7, with 12 bases aligning to TRBD2. The germline V gene has CDR1 LNHDA and CDR2 SQIVND (reference sequence). The CDR3 sequence is 15 residues long. The ends lost 5 bases at V and 6 bases at J; junction bases unmatched: 8. CDR3 in amino acids: CASSQGLAGLGEQYF. CDR3 nucleotides: TGTGCCAGTAGTCAAGGACTAGCGGGATTAGGCGAGCAGTACTTC.